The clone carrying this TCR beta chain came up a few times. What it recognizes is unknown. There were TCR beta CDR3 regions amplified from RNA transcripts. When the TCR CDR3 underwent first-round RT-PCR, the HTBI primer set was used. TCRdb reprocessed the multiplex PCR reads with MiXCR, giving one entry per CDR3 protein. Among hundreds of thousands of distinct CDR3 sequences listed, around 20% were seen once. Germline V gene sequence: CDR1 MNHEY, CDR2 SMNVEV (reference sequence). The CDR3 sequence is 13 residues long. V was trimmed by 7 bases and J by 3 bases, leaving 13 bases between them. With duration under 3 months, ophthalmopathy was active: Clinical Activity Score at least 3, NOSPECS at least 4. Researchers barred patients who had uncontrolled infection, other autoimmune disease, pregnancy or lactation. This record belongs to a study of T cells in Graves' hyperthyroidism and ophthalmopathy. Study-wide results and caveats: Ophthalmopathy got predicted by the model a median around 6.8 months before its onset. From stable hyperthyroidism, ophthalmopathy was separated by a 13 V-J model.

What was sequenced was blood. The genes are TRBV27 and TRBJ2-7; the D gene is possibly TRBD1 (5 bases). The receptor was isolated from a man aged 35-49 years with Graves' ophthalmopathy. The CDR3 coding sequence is TGTGCCAGCACCTCCTTGACAGACTACGAGCAGTACTTC. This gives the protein CASTSLTDYEQYF.